Sequencing of this TCR beta chain was carried out in a study of control samples from healthy donors and cancer patients. Libraries were prepared by immunoSEQ multiplex PCR; TCRdb keeps only in-frame clonotypes and omits some of them. The sample shows some 67,000 clones, 87% of them seen only once. Per the germline V gene, CDR1 is MNHEY and CDR2 is SVGEGT. Trimming took 6 bases from V and 7 from J, leaving 10 bases between them. This CDR3 comprises 12 residues. Material for sequencing was PBMCs. This chain connects TRBV6-2 or TRBV6-3 to TRBJ1-5, with a tentative D call TRBD1 (5 bases). The source is a woman between 50 and 59 years old with head and neck cancer. In DNA form, the CDR3 reads TGTGCCAGCAGCCGGGACGTCCAGCCCCAGCATTTT. Amino acids: CASSRDVQPQHF.